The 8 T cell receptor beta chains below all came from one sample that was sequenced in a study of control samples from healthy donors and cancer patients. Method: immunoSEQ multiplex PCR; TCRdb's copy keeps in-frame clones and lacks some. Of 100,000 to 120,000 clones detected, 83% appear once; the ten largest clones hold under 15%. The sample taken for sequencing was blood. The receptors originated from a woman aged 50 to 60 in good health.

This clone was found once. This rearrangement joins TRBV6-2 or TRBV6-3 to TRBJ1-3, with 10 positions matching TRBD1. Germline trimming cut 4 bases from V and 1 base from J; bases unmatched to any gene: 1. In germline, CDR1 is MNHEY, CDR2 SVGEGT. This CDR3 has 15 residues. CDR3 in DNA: TGTGCCAGCAGTTCGGGACAGGGGTCTGGAAACACCATATATTTT. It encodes CASSSGQGSGNTIYF.

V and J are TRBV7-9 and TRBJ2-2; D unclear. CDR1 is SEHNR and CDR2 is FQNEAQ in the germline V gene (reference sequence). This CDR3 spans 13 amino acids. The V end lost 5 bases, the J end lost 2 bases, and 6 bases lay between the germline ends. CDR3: CASSPLNTGELFF. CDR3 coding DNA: TGTGCCAGCAGCCCGTTAAACACCGGGGAGCTGTTTTTT.

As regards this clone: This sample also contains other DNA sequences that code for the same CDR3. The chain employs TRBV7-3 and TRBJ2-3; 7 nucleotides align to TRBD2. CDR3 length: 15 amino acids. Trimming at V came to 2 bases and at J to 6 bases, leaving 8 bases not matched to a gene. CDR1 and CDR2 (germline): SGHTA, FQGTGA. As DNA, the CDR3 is TGTGCCAGCAGCTTAGGCGGGGGAGGTGGGGATACGCAGTATTTT. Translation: CASSLGGGGGDTQYF.

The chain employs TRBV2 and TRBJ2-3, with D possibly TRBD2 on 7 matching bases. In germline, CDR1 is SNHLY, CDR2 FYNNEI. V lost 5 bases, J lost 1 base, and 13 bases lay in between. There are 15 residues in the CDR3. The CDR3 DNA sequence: TGTGCCAGCAGTCCGACCGGGGGGCGCACAGATACGCAGTATTTT. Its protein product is CASSPTGGRTDTQYF.

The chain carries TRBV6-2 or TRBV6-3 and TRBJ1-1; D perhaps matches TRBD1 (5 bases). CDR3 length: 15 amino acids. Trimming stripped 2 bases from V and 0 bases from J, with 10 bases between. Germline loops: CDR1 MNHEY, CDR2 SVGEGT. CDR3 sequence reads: CASSYPGTMNTEAFF. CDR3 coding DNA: TGTGCCAGCAGTTACCCCGGGACGATGAACACTGAAGCTTTCTTT.

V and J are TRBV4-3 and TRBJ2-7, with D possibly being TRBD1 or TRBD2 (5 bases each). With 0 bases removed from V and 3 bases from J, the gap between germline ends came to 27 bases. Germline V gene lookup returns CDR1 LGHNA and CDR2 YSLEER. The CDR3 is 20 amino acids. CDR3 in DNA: TGCGCCAGCAGCCAAGAGGTTCAGAGGTCCGGGGCGGTCGACCGCTACGAGCAGTACTTC. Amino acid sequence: CASSQEVQRSGAVDRYEQYF.

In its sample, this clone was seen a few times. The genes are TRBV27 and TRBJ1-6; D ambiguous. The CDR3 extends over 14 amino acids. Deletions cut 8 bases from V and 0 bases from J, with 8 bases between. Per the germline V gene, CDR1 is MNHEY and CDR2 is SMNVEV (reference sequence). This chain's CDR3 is CASGWSSYNSPLHF. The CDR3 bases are TGTGCCAGCGGGTGGAGCTCCTATAATTCACCCCTCCACTTT.

For the CDR3, the DNA is TGTGCCAGCAGCTTGGCCGCGGGGGGCTCCTACAATGAGCAGTTCTTC. Its protein is CASSLAAGGSYNEQFF. The chain links TRBV5-4 to TRBJ2-1; 8 nucleotides align to TRBD2. With V trimmed by 0 bases and J by 0 bases, 2 bases remained unmatched. This CDR3 is built from 16 residues. Germline values: CDR1 SGHNT, CDR2 YYREEE (reference sequence).